The 30 T cell receptor beta chains listed next were all sequenced from one sample in a study of shared clonotypes between healthy human individuals. Profiling relied on immunoSEQ multiplex PCR, and the TCRdb table lists in-frame clones only, not all of them. The table records about 340,000 clones, roughly 80% of them present only once. The sequencing sample was made of memory CD4+ T cells sorted from blood. The subset is: CD45RA-negative fraction. These receptors came from a man aged 25-45 years in good health.

This clone was seen a single time. The J gene is TRBJ2-7, the V gene TRBV19; D gene ambiguous. The CDR3 covers 15 residues. Germline V gives CDR1 LNHDA, CDR2 SQIVND (reference sequence). V lost 1 base and J 4 bases, leaving 14 bases between the germline ends. For the CDR3, the DNA is TGTGCCAGTAGTATAGTTTTGGCCTATTCGTACGAGCAGTACTTC. It translates to CASSIVLAYSYEQYF. Full variable domain (remainder filled in from reference TRBV19 and TRBJ2-7): DGGITQSPKYLFRKEGQNVTLSCEQNLNHDAMYWYRQDPGQGLRLIYYSQIVNDFQKGDIAEGYSVSREKKESFPLTVTSAQKNPTAFYLCASSIVLAYSYEQYFGPGTRLTVT.

This clone was counted only a few times. This chain connects TRBV7-9 to TRBJ2-5; no clear D gene. The CDR3 extends over 10 amino acids. Germline lookup yields CDR1 SEHNR and CDR2 FQNEAQ (reference sequence). V lost 5 bases, J lost 4 bases, and 2 bases lay in between. The DNA of the CDR3 is TGTGCCAGCAGCGGAGAGACCCAGTACTTC. It is translated as CASSGETQYF.

V usage is TRBV4-3 and J usage is TRBJ2-6; 9 nucleotides align to TRBD1. With V trimmed by 1 base and J by 0 bases, 10 bases remained unmatched. The germline CDR1 and CDR2 sequences are LGHNA and YSLEER. The CDR3 covers 20 residues. Here the CDR3 DNA reads TGCGCCAGCAGCCAAGCTAGTACAGGGGGCAGCCTCTCTGGGGCCAACGTCCTGACTTTC. This encodes CASSQASTGGSLSGANVLTF.

The chain couples TRBV4-2 to TRBJ2-1; the D gene is possibly TRBD2 (5 bases). CDR3 length: 16 amino acids. V was pared by 0 bases and J by 4 bases, with 13 bases between. Germline-derived CDR1 and CDR2 are LGHNA and YNFKEQ. Written as DNA, the CDR3 is TGTGCCAGCAGCCAAGAGGAGCGGATACTTTACAATGAGCAGTTCTTC. It specifies CASSQEERILYNEQFF.

The V and J genes are TRBV7-2 and TRBJ2-7; D possibly corresponds to TRBD1 (5 bases). This CDR3 has 13 residues. Germline CDR1 SGHTA, CDR2 FQGNSA. V was clipped by 2 bases and J by 7 bases, with 12 bases between them. CDR3 in DNA: TGTGCCAGCAGCTTAAGACAGCAGCGTGAGCAGTACTTC. It specifies CASSLRQQREQYF.

This clone was counted ten times or more. The chain links TRBV19 to TRBJ2-2; D call uncertain. The CDR3 totals 12 residues. CDR1 and CDR2 from the germline V gene are LNHDA and SQIVND (reference sequence). Trimming left V 10 bases short and J 0 bases short, with 6 bases between. The CDR3 bases are TGTGCCACCCACGCGAACACCGGGGAGCTGTTTTTT. Amino acids: CATHANTGELFF. The complete variable domain, with remaining parts taken from reference TRBV19 and TRBJ2-2, reads DGGITQSPKYLFRKEGQNVTLSCEQNLNHDAMYWYRQDPGQGLRLIYYSQIVNDFQKGDIAEGYSVSREKKESFPLTVTSAQKNPTAFYLCATHANTGELFFGEGSRLTVL.

Here the CDR3 DNA reads TGTGCCAGCAGCTTAAAACCCCCGGGCGTAGCGGGACCTTCTCGGACCCAGTACTTC. It is translated as CASSLKPPGVAGPSRTQYF. This chain connects TRBV7-3 to TRBJ2-5; 8 bases match TRBD2. Germline V gene sequence: CDR1 SGHTA, CDR2 FQGTGA. V was clipped by 1 base and J by 7 bases; unmatched bases: 20. The CDR3 is made up of 19 amino acids.

The genes are TRBV30 and TRBJ2-7, with 8 bases matching TRBD1. There are 12 residues in the CDR3. The germline V gene encodes CDR1 GTSNPN and CDR2 SVGIG (reference sequence). The V gene end was trimmed by 3 bases and the J gene end by 3 bases; junction bases not matched to a gene: 1. DNA for the CDR3: TGTGCCTGGAGGACAGGGGTCTACGAGCAGTACTTC. Translating it yields CAWRTGVYEQYF. Together with reference TRBV30 and TRBJ2-7, the CDR3 gives the full variable domain: SQTIHQWPATLVQPVGSPLSLECTVEGTSNPNLYWYRQAAGRGLQLLFYSVGIGQISSEVPQNLSASRPQDRQFILSSKKLLLSDSGFYLCAWRTGVYEQYFGPGTRLTVT.

This chain joins TRBV25-1 and TRBJ2-3, with D perhaps matching TRBD2 (6 bases). V gave up 3 bases and J gave up 8 bases, with 24 bases separating them. This CDR3 has 17 amino acids. Germline V gene data show CDR1 as MGHDK and CDR2 as SYGVNS. Here the CDR3 DNA reads TGTGCCAGCAGTGAGGAGGGAGAGGCTAGCCTCGGTGGTACGCAGTATTTT. It encodes CASSEEGEASLGGTQYF.

This CDR3 is CASSDRVAGELFF. The DNA of the CDR3 is TGTGCCAGCAGCGACAGGGTTGCCGGGGAGCTGTTTTTT. The V call is TRBV11-3, the J call TRBJ2-2, with TRBD1 identical over 7 bases. Trimming removed 5 bases from V and 6 bases from J; junction bases left unmatched: 3. Germline V CDR1 and CDR2: SGHNT, YENEEA. The CDR3 has 13 residues. The whole variable domain, filled in from reference TRBV11-3 and TRBJ2-2, reads EAGVVQSPRYKIIEKKQPVAFWCNPISGHNTLYWYLQNLGQGPELLIRYENEEAVDDSQLPKDRFSAERLKGVDSTLKIQPAELGDSAVYLCASSDRVAGELFFGEGSRLTVL.

This clone showed up just a few times. This chain links TRBV5-1 with TRBJ2-3; D possibly corresponds to TRBD1 (6 bases). CDR3 length equals 19 residues. Trimming left V 4 bases short and J 4 bases short, with 28 bases between. The V gene's germline CDR1 is SGHRS and CDR2 YFSETQ. The CDR3 loop reads CASSRSGVRPLQGPDTQYF. The CDR3 DNA reads TGCGCCAGCAGCCGGTCCGGGGTGAGGCCGTTACAGGGTCCAGATACGCAGTATTTT.

This clone was seen a few times. The chain joins TRBV5-1 to TRBJ2-2; TRBD2 is a possible D gene (6 bases). Germline lookup yields CDR1 SGHRS and CDR2 YFSETQ. CDR3 length: 16 amino acids. Trimming took 4 bases from V and 5 from J, leaving 18 bases between them. The CDR3 here is CASSKQPGLTTGELFF. CDR3 coding DNA: TGCGCCAGCAGCAAACAACCGGGACTTACGACCGGGGAGCTGTTTTTT.

This clone was seen ten or more times. This rearrangement joins TRBV2 to TRBJ2-7, with 8 bases fitting TRBD1. V lost 7 bases and J lost 0; bases outside the gene matches: 8. This CDR3 is built from 15 residues. Germline values: CDR1 SNHLY, CDR2 FYNNEI. The CDR3, as DNA: TGTGCCAGCACCCAACAGGGGGTAAGCTCCTACGAGCAGTACTTC. Its protein product is CASTQQGVSSYEQYF. Together with reference TRBV2 and TRBJ2-7, the CDR3 gives the full variable domain: EPEVTQTPSHQVTQMGQEVILRCVPISNHLYFYWYRQILGQKVEFLVSFYNNEISEKSEIFDDQFSVERPDGSNFTLKIRSTKLEDSAMYFCASTQQGVSSYEQYFGPGTRLTVT.

This clone turned up a few times. The V and J genes are TRBV28 and TRBJ2-5, with D maybe TRBD2 (6 bases). Trimming took 4 bases from V and 4 from J, leaving 28 bases between them. Germline V gene sequence: CDR1 MDHEN, CDR2 SYDVKM. CDR3 length equals 19 residues. CDR3 sequence reads: CASSSSLTPPGRSGETQYF. For the CDR3, the DNA is TGTGCCAGCAGTTCATCCTTGACCCCACCGGGACGTAGCGGAGAGACCCAGTACTTC.

The V gene is TRBV6-5, the J gene TRBJ2-1; D gene ambiguous. V lost 5 bases and J lost 5, with 10 bases in between. This CDR3 contains 13 residues. Germline-derived CDR1 and CDR2 are MNHEY and SVGAGI. In nucleotides, the CDR3 is TGTGCCAGCAGTCCCTGGATCGACAATGAGCAGTTCTTC. Encoded protein: CASSPWIDNEQFF.

This clone was counted only a few times. V is TRBV7-6 and J is TRBJ2-7; D is possibly TRBD2 (6 bases). V was trimmed by 5 bases and J by 3 bases, leaving 11 bases between them. CDR3 length equals 13 residues. The germline V gene encodes CDR1 SGHVS and CDR2 FNYEAQ. The chain's CDR3 is CASSPPGVYEQYF. CDR3 DNA sequence: TGTGCCAGCAGCCCGCCGGGAGTCTACGAGCAGTACTTC.

The J gene is TRBJ1-1, the V gene TRBV6-1; D perhaps matches TRBD1 (5 bases). Per germline, CDR1 MNHNS and CDR2 SASEGT. The CDR3 sequence is 13 residues long. The ends were cut back, 5 bases at V and 4 bases at J, with 11 bases in the middle. The DNA for the CDR3 is TGTGCCAGCAGTTATTCCGGGGGCACTGAAGCTTTCTTT. As protein: CASSYSGGTEAFF.

This clone was picked up a small number of times. This rearrangement joins TRBV7-3 to TRBJ2-5; D gene unclear. There are 13 residues in the CDR3. Germline assignment: CDR1 SGHTA and CDR2 FQGTGA. Between the trimmed V and J ends, which lost 4 bases and 4 bases, there was a span of 10 bases. CDR3 in DNA: TGTGCCAGCAGCTACGGGTTGCGAGAGACCCAGTACTTC. Translating gives CASSYGLRETQYF.

This clone has at least ten counts. Different DNA sequences within this sample yield the same CDR3. The rearrangement joins TRBV5-1 to TRBJ1-5, with D hard to call. This CDR3 is 14 amino acids long. Germline values: CDR1 SGHRS, CDR2 YFSETQ. V was shortened by 0 bases and J by 1 base, with 5 bases between the two germline ends. The CDR3 loop reads CASSLGVSNQPQHF. CDR3 nucleotide sequence: TGCGCCAGCAGCTTGGGGGTAAGCAATCAGCCCCAGCATTTT.

J is TRBJ2-3 and V is TRBV5-1; perhaps D is TRBD1 or TRBD2 (7 bases each). The CDR3 has 15 amino acids. The germline gives CDR1 SGHRS, CDR2 YFSETQ. The germline V and J ends were trimmed by 0 bases and 6 bases, with 14 bases remaining between them. In DNA form, the CDR3 reads TGCGCCAGCAGCTTGGCGCAGGGGGGGGTGGATACGCAGTATTTT. Translating gives CASSLAQGGVDTQYF.

V is TRBV5-4 and J is TRBJ1-2; unclear D gene. Trimming took 0 bases from V and 8 from J, leaving 14 bases between them. The CDR3 contains 14 residues. Per germline, CDR1 SGHNT and CDR2 YYREEE (reference sequence). CDR3 sequence reads: CASSLEGPLKGYTF. The CDR3 DNA sequence: TGTGCCAGCAGCTTGGAGGGCCCCCTAAAAGGCTACACCTTC.

This clone was observed once. The gene calls are TRBV5-8 and TRBJ1-2; D is unclear. CDR3 length equals 15 residues. Germline values: CDR1 SGHTS, CDR2 YDEGEE. Trimming left V 0 bases short and J 5 bases short, with 14 bases between. CDR3 amino acids: CASSLEVRWGYGYTF. CDR3 sequence (DNA): TGTGCCAGCAGCTTGGAGGTCCGTTGGGGTTATGGCTACACCTTC.

This clone occurred once. This chain links TRBV5-4 with TRBJ2-1; D not certain. Trimming took 1 base from V and 7 from J, leaving 12 bases between them. This CDR3 is 14 amino acids long. CDR1 and CDR2 (germline): SGHNT, YYREEE (reference sequence). DNA of the CDR3: TGTGCCAGCAGCTTGCTAAGTTCCGAAAATGAGCAGTTCTTC. Amino acids: CASSLLSSENEQFF.

As regards this clone: Other DNA sequences of this sample code for an identical CDR3. This sequence joins TRBV9 and TRBJ2-3; D unclear. Between the trimmed V and J ends, which lost 0 bases and 4 bases, there was a span of 3 bases. The CDR3 covers 12 residues. Germline V gene data show CDR1 as SGDLS and CDR2 as YYNGEE. The CDR3 spells CASSVAADTQYF. The CDR3 nucleotides are TGTGCCAGCAGCGTAGCGGCAGATACGCAGTATTTT.

On this clone: The same CDR3 also results from other DNA sequences found in this sample. The V and J genes are TRBV7-3 and TRBJ2-1, with unresolved D. Germline V lookup: CDR1 SGHTA, CDR2 FQGTGA. Trimming pared 2 bases from V and 0 bases from J, leaving 5 bases between. The CDR3 totals 14 residues. The DNA of the CDR3 is TGTGCCAGCAGCTTAGGCGGCTCCTACAATGAGCAGTTCTTC. Encoded protein: CASSLGGSYNEQFF.

This chain joins TRBV6-1 and TRBJ1-2; perhaps TRBD1 as D (6 bases). CDR3 size: 13 residues. Germline V gene sequence: CDR1 MNHNS, CDR2 SASEGT. Trimming shortened V by 3 bases and J by 1 base, and 6 bases separated the two germline ends. Written as DNA, the CDR3 is TGTGCCAGCAGTGAGGACAGTAACTATGGCTACACCTTC. Its translation: CASSEDSNYGYTF.

This rearrangement joins TRBV11-2 to TRBJ1-1; D unresolved. Germline V lookup: CDR1 SGHAT, CDR2 FQNNGV. V dropped 2 bases and J dropped 4 bases, with 8 bases sitting between them. The CDR3 sequence is 13 residues long. CDR3 sequence (DNA): TGTGCCAGCAGCTTATATCGCGGCACTGAAGCTTTCTTT. Translation: CASSLYRGTEAFF. The full variable domain, rest sourced from reference TRBV11-2 and TRBJ1-1, is EAGVAQSPRYKIIEKRQSVAFWCNPISGHATLYWYQQILGQGPKLLIQFQNNGVVDDSQLPKDRFSAERLKGVDSTLKIQPAKLEDSAVYLCASSLYRGTEAFFGQGTRLTVV.

The rearrangement joins TRBV5-1 to TRBJ1-1; 9 bases line up with TRBD1. Losses at the gene ends were 4 bases for V and 5 bases for J; bases not matched to a gene: 15. The CDR3 totals 17 residues. From germline, CDR1 is SGHRS and CDR2 YFSETQ. Here the CDR3 reads CASSTHGGGQGRTEAFF. As DNA, the CDR3 is TGCGCCAGCAGCACTCATGGCGGTGGACAGGGGAGGACTGAAGCTTTCTTT.

V is TRBV18 and J is TRBJ1-5; D is undetermined. This CDR3 contains 14 residues. The germline V gene encodes CDR1 KGHSH and CDR2 LQKENI. Trimming took 2 bases from V and 0 from J, leaving 5 bases between them. CDR3 region: CASSPNYSNQPQHF. CDR3 bases: TGTGCCAGCTCACCAAATTATAGCAATCAGCCCCAGCATTTT.

The genes are TRBV18 and TRBJ2-3; a weak D match, TRBD1 (6 bases). Trimming stripped 2 bases from V and 2 bases from J, with 11 bases between. From germline, CDR1 is KGHSH and CDR2 LQKENI. The CDR3 contains 15 residues. CDR3 residues: CASSPSDRSTDTQYF. As DNA, the CDR3 is TGTGCCAGCTCACCATCCGACAGGTCCACAGATACGCAGTATTTT.